Below, 15 T cell receptor beta chains from the same sample are listed, as sequenced in a study of T cells in Graves' hyperthyroidism and ophthalmopathy. The investigators amplified TCR beta CDR3 regions from RNA transcripts. The TCR CDR3 first-round RT-PCR relied on the HTBI primer set. TCRdb redid the calling of the multiplex PCR reads with MiXCR, one entry per CDR3 protein. The data contain 600,000 to 650,000 distinct CDR3 sequences, 16% of them singletons. What was sequenced was blood. The receptors originated from a woman aged 25 to 45 with Graves' hyperthyroidism.

J is TRBJ2-2 and V is TRBV28; 16 bases fit TRBD2. The CDR3 runs to 19 residues. V lost 5 bases and J lost 3; bases outside the gene matches: 9. The germline V gene encodes CDR1 MDHEN and CDR2 SYDVKM. CDR3 in amino acids: CASSTIGTSGRADTGELFF. The CDR3 DNA sequence: TGTGCCAGCAGTACGATCGGGACTAGCGGGAGGGCCGACACCGGGGAGCTGTTTTTT.

This clonotype has just a few counts. The V gene is TRBV2, the J gene TRBJ1-6; TRBD1 might be the D (5 bases). The germline V gene has CDR1 SNHLY and CDR2 FYNNEI. Trimming stripped 4 bases from V and 10 bases from J, with 20 bases between. The CDR3 totals 16 residues. The CDR3, as DNA: TGTGCCAGCAGTGCCGGTCCGGACAAGGGCCGATCACCCCTCCACTTT. Residues: CASSAGPDKGRSPLHF.

The V and J genes are TRBV20-1 and TRBJ2-1, with no clear D. Trimming removed 0 bases at V and 4 bases at J, with 13 bases between. This CDR3 region has 15 residues. CDR1 and CDR2 (germline): DFQATT, SNEGSKA (reference sequence). The CDR3: CSARDARAGYNEQFF. The CDR3 nucleotides read TGCAGTGCTAGAGATGCAAGGGCCGGTTACAATGAGCAGTTCTTC.

V gene TRBV9 combines with J gene TRBJ2-1; 9 bases align to TRBD2. This CDR3 region has 16 residues. V lost 3 bases to trimming and J lost 8 bases; unmatched junction nucleotides: 12. CDR1 SGDLS and CDR2 YYNGEE come from the germline V gene. CDR3 region: CASSDRVAGGPDEQFF. The DNA for the CDR3 is TGTGCCAGCAGCGACCGAGTGGCGGGGGGGCCGGATGAGCAGTTCTTC.

This clonotype showed up just a few times. The CDR3 coding sequence is TGTGCCAGCAGTTACAGGGCCGGCAGCAATCAGCCCCAGCATTTT. Its protein product is CASSYRAGSNQPQHF. The chain combines TRBV27 with TRBJ1-5; D is perhaps TRBD1 (6 bases). This CDR3 is built from 15 residues. Germline V lookup: CDR1 MNHEY, CDR2 SMNVEV (reference sequence). V was cut by 4 bases and J by 1 base, with 11 bases left in between.

This clonotype has more than one count but fewer than ten. This chain joins TRBV18 and TRBJ1-1, with TRBD1 as a possible D gene (5 bases). Trimming removed 5 bases at V and 1 base at J, with 11 bases between. CDR1 and CDR2 from the germline V gene are KGHSH and LQKENI. There are 14 residues in the CDR3. The CDR3 DNA follows: TGTGCCAGCTCAGGCCGGGGGGGGAACACTGAAGCTTTCTTT. This translates into CASSGRGGNTEAFF.

The CDR3: CASSGGVTQYF. CDR3 nucleotides: TGTGCCAGTTCAGGAGGGGTGACCCAGTACTTC. V is TRBV28 and J is TRBJ2-5; D perhaps matches TRBD2 (6 bases). Trimming removed 9 bases at V and 7 bases at J, with 12 bases between. Germline V gene sequence: CDR1 MDHEN, CDR2 SYDVKM. This CDR3 has 11 residues.

This clonotype was counted many times. This chain uses TRBV12-3 or TRBV12-4 with TRBJ1-4; 7 bases agree with TRBD1. V shed 5 bases and J 7 bases; nucleotides not matched to a gene: 7. The CDR3 length is 14 residues. CDR3 residues: CASSLRQGGEKLFF. The CDR3 DNA follows: TGTGCCAGCAGTCTAAGACAGGGAGGTGAAAAACTGTTTTTT.

This clonotype was found a few times. This rearrangement joins TRBV10-3 to TRBJ2-7, with 11 bases matching TRBD2. Losses at the gene ends were 6 bases for V and 5 bases for J; bases not matched to a gene: 6. Germline V gene data show CDR1 as ENHRY and CDR2 as SYGVKD. The CDR3 length is 14 residues. The CDR3 nucleotides are TGTGCCATCAGACCACTAGCGGGAGATGACGAGCAGTACTTC. Amino acids: CAIRPLAGDDEQYF.

This clonotype showed up just a few times. The genes are TRBV12-3 or TRBV12-4 and TRBJ2-7, with TRBD1 as a possible D gene (6 bases). The CDR3 is 13 residues long. Between the trimmed V and J ends, which lost 6 bases and 4 bases, there was a span of 13 bases. The CDR3 DNA is TGTGCCAGCAGCCGTCACAGGGTTTACGAGCAGTACTTC. Its protein is CASSRHRVYEQYF.

This clonotype was observed at least ten times. The rearrangement joins TRBV2 to TRBJ2-5; tentative D call: TRBD2 (6 bases). The length of the CDR3 is 15 residues. The V end lost 2 bases, the J end lost 2 bases, and 12 bases lay between the germline ends. Germline V gene sequence: CDR1 SNHLY, CDR2 FYNNEI. CDR3 amino acids: CASSERSGAQETQYF. In nucleotides, the CDR3 is TGTGCCAGCAGTGAACGGTCGGGAGCTCAAGAGACCCAGTACTTC.

Notes on this clonotype: The junction departs from the called germline gene at one end, perhaps through a read error. The J gene is TRBJ1-2, the V gene TRBV20-1, with 7 bases lining up with TRBD1. Per germline, CDR1 DFQATT and CDR2 SNEGSKA (reference sequence). The CDR3 consists of 13 residues. The chain's CDR3 is CGASSPGGYGYTF. The DNA of the CDR3 is TGCGGTGCTAGCTCGCCAGGGGGCTATGGCTACACCTTC.

This clonotype has at least ten counts. The genes are TRBV5-1 and TRBJ2-3, with 8 bases aligning to TRBD2. Per germline, CDR1 SGHRS and CDR2 YFSETQ. The CDR3 is made up of 15 amino acids. V shed 4 bases and J 3 bases; nucleotides not matched to a gene: 7. The CDR3 region is CASSPTGGWTDTQYF. CDR3 DNA sequence: TGCGCCAGCAGCCCGACGGGAGGGTGGACAGATACGCAGTATTTT. The complete variable domain, with remaining parts taken from reference TRBV5-1 and TRBJ2-3, reads KAGVTQTPRYLIKTRGQQVTLSCSPISGHRSVSWYQQTPGQGLQFLFEYFSETQRNKGNFPGRFSGRQFSNSRSEMNVSTLELGDSALYLCASSPTGGWTDTQYFGPGTRLTVL.

V usage is TRBV27 and J usage is TRBJ2-7; D is possibly TRBD2 (7 bases). The V end lost 5 bases, the J end lost 4 bases, and 18 bases lay between the germline ends. This CDR3 has 15 amino acids. From germline, CDR1 is MNHEY and CDR2 SMNVEV (reference sequence). CDR3 nucleotide sequence: TGTGCCAGCAGTCCTAGCGGAGGACAGACATACGAGCAGTACTTC. Its protein is CASSPSGGQTYEQYF.

This clonotype was counted many times. V usage is TRBV11-2 and J usage is TRBJ2-1; D is ambiguous. The CDR3 loop spans 15 amino acids. The germline gives CDR1 SGHAT, CDR2 FQNNGV. Trimming removed 7 bases from V and 0 bases from J, with 13 bases in between. The CDR3 bases are TGTGCCAGCAACCCATTTAGTTACTCCTACAATGAGCAGTTCTTC. It encodes CASNPFSYSYNEQFF.